This T cell receptor (beta chain) was profiled in a study of radiotherapy plus CTLA-4 blockade in lung cancer. Whole-study context: Overall, approximately 18% of patients showed an objective response, while roughly 28% attained disease control.

Here immunoSEQ multiplex PCR was the method, and the copy in TCRdb shows in-frame clones only, minus some. Of 85,000 to 100,000 clones in the sample, 55% to 75% are singletons; the top ten hold about 14%. Sequencing used peripheral blood, obtained from a patient treated with radiotherapy plus ipilimumab. The sequence came from a human donor with non-small cell lung cancer that progressed on radiotherapy plus ipilimumab.

CDR3 DNA sequence: TGTGCCAGCAGCTTCCGGCGTACCTCCTACGAGCAGTACTTC. It specifies CASSFRRTSYEQYF. The V and J genes are TRBV5-5 and TRBJ2-5; D is undetermined. The J call may be incorrect, as the DNA end agrees better with TRBJ2-7. The CDR3 contains 14 residues. The germline V gene encodes CDR1 SGHKS and CDR2 YYEKEE (reference sequence).